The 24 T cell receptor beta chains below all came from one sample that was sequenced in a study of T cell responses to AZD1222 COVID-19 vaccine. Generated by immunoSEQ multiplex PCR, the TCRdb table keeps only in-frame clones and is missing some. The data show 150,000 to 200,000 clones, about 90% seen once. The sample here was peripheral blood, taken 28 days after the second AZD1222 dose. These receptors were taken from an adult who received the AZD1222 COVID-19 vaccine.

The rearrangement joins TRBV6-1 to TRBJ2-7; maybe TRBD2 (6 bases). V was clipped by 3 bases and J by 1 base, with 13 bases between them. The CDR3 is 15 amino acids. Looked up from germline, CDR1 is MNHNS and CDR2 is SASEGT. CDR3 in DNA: TGTGCCAGCAGTGACACTAGCAGGGTTTCCTACGAGCAGTACTTC. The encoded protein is CASSDTSRVSYEQYF.

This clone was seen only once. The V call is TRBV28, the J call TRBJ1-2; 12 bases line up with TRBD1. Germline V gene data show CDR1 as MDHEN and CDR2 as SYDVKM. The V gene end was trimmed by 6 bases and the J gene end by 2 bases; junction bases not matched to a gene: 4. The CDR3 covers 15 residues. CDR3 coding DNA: TGTGCCAGCAGCCCGGGGACAGGGGGCAACTATGGCTACACCTTC. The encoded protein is CASSPGTGGNYGYTF.

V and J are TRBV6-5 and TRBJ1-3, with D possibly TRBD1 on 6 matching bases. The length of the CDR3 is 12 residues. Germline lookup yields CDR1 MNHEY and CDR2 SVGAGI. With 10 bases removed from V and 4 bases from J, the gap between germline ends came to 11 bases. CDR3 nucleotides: TGTGCCACCGGACAGTTGGGAAACACCATATATTTT. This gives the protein CATGQLGNTIYF.

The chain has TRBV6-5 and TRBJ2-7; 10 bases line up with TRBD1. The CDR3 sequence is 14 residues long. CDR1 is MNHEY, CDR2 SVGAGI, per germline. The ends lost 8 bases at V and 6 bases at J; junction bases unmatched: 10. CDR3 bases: TGTGCCAGCGGGACTCCCGGGACAGGGGTCGAGCAGTACTTC. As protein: CASGTPGTGVEQYF.

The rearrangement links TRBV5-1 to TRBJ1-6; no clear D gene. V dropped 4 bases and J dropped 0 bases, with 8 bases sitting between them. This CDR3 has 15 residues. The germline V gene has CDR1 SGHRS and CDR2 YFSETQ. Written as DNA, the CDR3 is TGCGCCAGCAGCCAGCCTAGCTCCTATAATTCACCCCTCCACTTT. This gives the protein CASSQPSSYNSPLHF.

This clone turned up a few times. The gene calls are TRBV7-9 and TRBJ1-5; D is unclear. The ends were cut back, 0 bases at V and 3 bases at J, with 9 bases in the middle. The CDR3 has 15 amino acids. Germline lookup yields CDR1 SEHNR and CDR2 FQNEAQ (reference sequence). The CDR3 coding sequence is TGTGCCAGCAGCTTAGCGACCGTTTACAATCAGCCCCAGCATTTT. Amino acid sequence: CASSLATVYNQPQHF.

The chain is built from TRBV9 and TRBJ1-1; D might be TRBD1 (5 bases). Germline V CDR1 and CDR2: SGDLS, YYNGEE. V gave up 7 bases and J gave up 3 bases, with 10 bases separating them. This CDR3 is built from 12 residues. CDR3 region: CASRGSDTEAFF. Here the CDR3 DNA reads TGTGCCAGCCGGGGGTCGGACACTGAAGCTTTCTTT.

The CDR3, as DNA: TGTGCCAGCAGCGCCCAAGGAACTAGTCGGAACACCGGGGAGCTGTTTTTT. Its translation: CASSAQGTSRNTGELFF. The V and J genes are TRBV9 and TRBJ2-2; possibly TRBD2 for D (5 bases). Trimming removed 3 bases from V and 1 base from J, with 16 bases in between. The germline gives CDR1 SGDLS, CDR2 YYNGEE. This CDR3 spans 17 amino acids.

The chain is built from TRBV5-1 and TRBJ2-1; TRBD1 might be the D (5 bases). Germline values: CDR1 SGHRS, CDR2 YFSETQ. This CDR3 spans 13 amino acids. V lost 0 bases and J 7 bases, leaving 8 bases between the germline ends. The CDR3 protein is CASSLARTNEQFF. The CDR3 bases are TGCGCCAGCAGCTTGGCACGGACAAATGAGCAGTTCTTC. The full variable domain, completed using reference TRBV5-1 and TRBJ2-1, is KAGVTQTPRYLIKTRGQQVTLSCSPISGHRSVSWYQQTPGQGLQFLFEYFSETQRNKGNFPGRFSGRQFSNSRSEMNVSTLELGDSALYLCASSLARTNEQFFGPGTRLTVL.

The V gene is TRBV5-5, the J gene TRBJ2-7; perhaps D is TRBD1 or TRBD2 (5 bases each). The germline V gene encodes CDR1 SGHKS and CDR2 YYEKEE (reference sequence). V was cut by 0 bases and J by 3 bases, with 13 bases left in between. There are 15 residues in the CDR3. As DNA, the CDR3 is TGTGCCAGCAGCTTGGCGGGGACCGACTACTACGAGCAGTACTTC. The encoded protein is CASSLAGTDYYEQYF.

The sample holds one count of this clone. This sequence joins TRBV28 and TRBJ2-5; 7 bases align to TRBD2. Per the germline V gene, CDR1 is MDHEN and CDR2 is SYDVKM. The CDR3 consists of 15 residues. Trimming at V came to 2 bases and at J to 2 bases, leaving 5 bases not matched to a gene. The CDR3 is CASSLPLAVQETQYF. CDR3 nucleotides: TGTGCCAGCAGTTTACCCCTAGCGGTACAAGAGACCCAGTACTTC.

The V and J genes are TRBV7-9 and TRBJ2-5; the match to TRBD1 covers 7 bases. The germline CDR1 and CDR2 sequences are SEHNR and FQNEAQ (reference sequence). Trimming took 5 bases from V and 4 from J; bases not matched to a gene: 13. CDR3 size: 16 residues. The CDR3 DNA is TGTGCCAGCAGCCCGGGGACGACAGGGTTCCGAGAGACCCAGTACTTC. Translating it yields CASSPGTTGFRETQYF.

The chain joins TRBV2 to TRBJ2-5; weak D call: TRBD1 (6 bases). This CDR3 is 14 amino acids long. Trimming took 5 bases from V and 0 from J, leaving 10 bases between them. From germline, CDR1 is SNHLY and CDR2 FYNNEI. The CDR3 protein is CASSPDSYQETQYF. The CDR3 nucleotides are TGTGCCAGCAGTCCGGACAGCTACCAAGAGACCCAGTACTTC.

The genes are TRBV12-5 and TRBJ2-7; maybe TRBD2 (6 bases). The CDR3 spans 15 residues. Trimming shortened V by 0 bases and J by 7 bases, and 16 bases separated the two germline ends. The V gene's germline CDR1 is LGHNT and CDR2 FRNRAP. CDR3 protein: CASGLVQGRAGEQYF. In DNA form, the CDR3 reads TGTGCTAGTGGTTTGGTACAAGGCAGGGCGGGAGAGCAGTACTTC. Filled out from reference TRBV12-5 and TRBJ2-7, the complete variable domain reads DARVTQTPRHKVTEMGQEVTMRCQPILGHNTVFWYRQTMMQGLELLAYFRNRAPLDDSGMPKDRFSAEMPDATLATLKIQPSEPRDSAVYFCASGLVQGRAGEQYFGPGTRLTVT.

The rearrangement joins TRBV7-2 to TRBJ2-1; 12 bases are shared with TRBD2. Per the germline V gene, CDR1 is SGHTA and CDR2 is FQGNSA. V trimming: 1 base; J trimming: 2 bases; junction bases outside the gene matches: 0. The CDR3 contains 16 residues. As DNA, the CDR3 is TGTGCCAGCAGCTTAGGGACTAGCGGGGCCTACAATGAGCAGTTCTTC. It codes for CASSLGTSGAYNEQFF.

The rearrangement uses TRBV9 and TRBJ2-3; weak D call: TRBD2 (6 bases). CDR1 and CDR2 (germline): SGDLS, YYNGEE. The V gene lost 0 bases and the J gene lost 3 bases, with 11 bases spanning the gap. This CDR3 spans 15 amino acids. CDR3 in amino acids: CASSVAAAGTDTQYF. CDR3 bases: TGTGCCAGCAGCGTAGCAGCGGCGGGGACAGATACGCAGTATTTT.

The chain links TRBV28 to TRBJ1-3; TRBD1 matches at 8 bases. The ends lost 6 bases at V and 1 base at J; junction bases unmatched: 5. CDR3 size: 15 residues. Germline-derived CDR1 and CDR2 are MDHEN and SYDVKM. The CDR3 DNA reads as TGTGCCAGCAGGACAGGGGAGGCATCTGGAAACACCATATATTTT. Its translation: CASRTGEASGNTIYF.

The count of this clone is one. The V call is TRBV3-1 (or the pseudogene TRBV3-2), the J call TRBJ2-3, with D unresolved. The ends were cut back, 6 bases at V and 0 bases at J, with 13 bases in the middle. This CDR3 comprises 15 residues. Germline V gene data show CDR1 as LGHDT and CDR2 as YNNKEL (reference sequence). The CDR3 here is CASSVVAYSTDTQYF. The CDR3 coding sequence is TGTGCCAGCAGTGTCGTAGCATATAGCACAGATACGCAGTATTTT.

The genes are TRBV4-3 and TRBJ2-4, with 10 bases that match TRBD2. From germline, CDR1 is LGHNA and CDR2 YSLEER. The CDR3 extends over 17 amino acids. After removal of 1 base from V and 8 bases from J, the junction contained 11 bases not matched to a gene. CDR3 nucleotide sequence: TGCGCCAGCAGCCAAGCTAGCGGGAGCGGTCGTTGGCACATTCAGTACTTC. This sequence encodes CASSQASGSGRWHIQYF.

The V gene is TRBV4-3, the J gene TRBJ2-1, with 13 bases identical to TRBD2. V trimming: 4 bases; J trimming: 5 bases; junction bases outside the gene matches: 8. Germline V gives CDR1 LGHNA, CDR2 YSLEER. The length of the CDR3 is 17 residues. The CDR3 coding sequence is TGCGCCAGCAGCCCGGGACTAGCGGGACAAGGTGACAATGAGCAGTTCTTC. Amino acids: CASSPGLAGQGDNEQFF.

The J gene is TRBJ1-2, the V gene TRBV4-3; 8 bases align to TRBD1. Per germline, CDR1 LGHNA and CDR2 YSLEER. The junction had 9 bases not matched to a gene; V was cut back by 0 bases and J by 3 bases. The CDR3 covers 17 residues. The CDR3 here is CASSQDVWTGIDYGYTF. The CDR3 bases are TGCGCCAGCAGCCAAGACGTCTGGACAGGGATAGACTATGGCTACACCTTC.

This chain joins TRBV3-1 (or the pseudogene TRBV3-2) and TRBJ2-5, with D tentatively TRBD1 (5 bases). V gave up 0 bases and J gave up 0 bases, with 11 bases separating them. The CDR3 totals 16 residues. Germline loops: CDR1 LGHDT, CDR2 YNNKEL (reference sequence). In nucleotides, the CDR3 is TGTGCCAGCAGCCAAGAAGGGGCAGGGTACCAAGAGACCCAGTACTTC. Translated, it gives CASSQEGAGYQETQYF.

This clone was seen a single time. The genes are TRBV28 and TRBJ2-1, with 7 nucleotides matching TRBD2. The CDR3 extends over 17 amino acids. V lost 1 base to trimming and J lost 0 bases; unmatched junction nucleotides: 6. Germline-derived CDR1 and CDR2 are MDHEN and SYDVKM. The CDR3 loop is CASSLLHPGGSYNEQFF. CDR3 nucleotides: TGTGCCAGCAGTTTATTGCATCCGGGGGGCTCCTACAATGAGCAGTTCTTC. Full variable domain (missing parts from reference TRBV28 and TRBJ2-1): DVKVTQSSRYLVKRTGEKVFLECVQDMDHENMFWYRQDPGLGLRLIYFSYDVKMKEKGDIPEGYSVSREKKERFSLILESASTNQTSMYLCASSLLHPGGSYNEQFFGPGTRLTVL.

Written as DNA, the CDR3 is TGTGCCAGCAGGTGGGCCACTAACTATGGCTACACCTTC. Translation gives CASRWATNYGYTF. The V and J genes are TRBV28 and TRBJ1-2; D call uncertain. V was trimmed by 6 bases and J by 0 bases, leaving 8 bases between them. CDR3 size: 13 residues. Per germline, CDR1 MDHEN and CDR2 SYDVKM.